The next 27 T cell receptor beta chains were all read from a single sample in a study of regulatory T cells. Broader study findings: Hydrophobic residues at CDR3 positions 6 and 7 were enriched in conventional CD4+ T cells of CD3G-deficient patients.

These receptors have no identified antigens. The primer mix had 52 TRBV and 13 TRBJ primers. Using immunoSEQ multiplex PCR, the repertoire was profiled, and TCRdb retains in-frame clones only, with some absent. In the table there are approximately 18,000 clones, roughly 88% of which are singletons. What was sequenced was conventional CD4+ T cells sorted from blood. The receptors originated from a person between 30 and 45 years old with CD3G deficiency.

This clone was seen once. The V gene is TRBV27, the J gene TRBJ1-5; the D gene is possibly TRBD1 (6 bases). V was trimmed by 4 bases and J by 0 bases, leaving 22 bases between them. This CDR3 is 19 amino acids long. Germline loops: CDR1 MNHEY, CDR2 SMNVEV (reference sequence). CDR3 nucleotides: TGTGCCAGCAGTTCTCGGGGGACATGCCGAGAGCTTAGCAATCAGCCCCAGCATTTT. Amino acid sequence: CASSSRGTCRELSNQPQHF.

The chain is built from TRBV5-1 and TRBJ1-1; tentatively, D is TRBD1 (5 bases). The CDR3 length is 14 residues. Germline CDR1 is SGHRS and CDR2 is YFSETQ. V lost 0 bases to trimming and J lost 1 base, with 7 bases between them. The CDR3 coding sequence is TGCGCCAGCAGCTTGGCAGGGTCGAACACTGAAGCTTTCTTT. Amino acids: CASSLAGSNTEAFF.

The rearrangement joins TRBV7-6 to TRBJ2-7, with D tentatively TRBD2 (5 bases). Trimming took 5 bases from V and 3 from J, leaving 32 bases between them. The germline CDR1 and CDR2 sequences are SGHVS and FNYEAQ. CDR3 length equals 20 residues. Here the CDR3 reads CASSPHRLTSGRVWGYEQYF. Here the CDR3 DNA reads TGTGCCAGCAGCCCGCACCGCTTAACAAGCGGAAGGGTATGGGGCTACGAGCAGTACTTC.

The chain carries TRBV5-1 and TRBJ1-2; D possibly corresponds to TRBD1 (5 bases). Trimming took off 4 bases at V and 4 bases at J, with 17 bases between the two ends. Germline CDR1 SGHRS, CDR2 YFSETQ. This CDR3 spans 15 amino acids. The CDR3 is CASSPGNRSTYGYTF. The CDR3 nucleotides are TGCGCCAGCAGCCCCGGAAACAGGTCTACCTATGGCTACACCTTC.

The chain carries TRBV7-9 and TRBJ2-7; D unresolved. The CDR3 covers 13 residues. Germline assignment: CDR1 SEHNR and CDR2 FQNEAQ (reference sequence). V lost 1 base and J 6 bases, leaving 10 bases between the germline ends. The CDR3 sequence: CASSLDVGSEQYF. CDR3 coding DNA: TGTGCCAGCAGCTTAGATGTCGGATCCGAGCAGTACTTC.

The chain recombines TRBV10-3 with TRBJ1-6; D ambiguous. This CDR3 spans 14 amino acids. Trimming left V 8 bases short and J 7 bases short, with 15 bases between. CDR1 ENHRY and CDR2 SYGVKD come from the germline V gene. CDR3 nucleotide sequence: TGTGCCATCCGTAGGGAGGGTGGAAATTCACCCCTCCACTTT. Its translation: CAIRREGGNSPLHF.

This chain connects TRBV6-1 to TRBJ2-7, with 7 bases fitting TRBD1. Trimming cost V 2 bases and J 4 bases; bases outside gene matches: 5. The CDR3 length is 14 residues. Germline V gene data show CDR1 as MNHNS and CDR2 as SASEGT. CDR3 residues: CASSERTGLYEQYF. The DNA of the CDR3 is TGTGCCAGCAGTGAAAGGACAGGACTTTACGAGCAGTACTTC.

This chain joins TRBV7-8 and TRBJ1-1, with D perhaps TRBD1 (5 bases). V dropped 5 bases and J dropped 1 base, with 11 bases sitting between them. This CDR3 spans 14 amino acids. From germline, CDR1 is SGHVS and CDR2 FQNEAQ. CDR3 loop: CASSQGRRNTEAFF. The CDR3 coding sequence is TGTGCCAGCAGCCAGGGACGGAGGAACACTGAAGCTTTCTTT.

J is TRBJ2-2 and V is TRBV7-9; possible D gene TRBD1, 6 bases. The CDR3 runs to 15 residues. Per the germline V gene, CDR1 is SEHNR and CDR2 is FQNEAQ (reference sequence). V shed 0 bases and J shed 4 bases, with 9 bases lying between them. The CDR3 coding sequence is TGTGCCAGCAGCTTAGCCGGGACAACCACCGGGGAGCTGTTTTTT. Protein: CASSLAGTTTGELFF.

J is TRBJ1-2 and V is TRBV28, with a weak D call TRBD1 (5 bases). This CDR3 contains 16 residues. Germline CDR1 is MDHEN and CDR2 is SYDVKM. V gave up 2 bases and J gave up 4 bases, with 17 bases separating them. The CDR3 loop is CASSLILKGKSYGYTF. CDR3 in DNA: TGTGCCAGCAGTTTAATCCTGAAGGGGAAGAGCTATGGCTACACCTTC.

The chain links TRBV28 to TRBJ1-5; no clear D. The CDR3 spans 16 residues. Looked up from germline, CDR1 is MDHEN and CDR2 is SYDVKM. The ends were cut back, 5 bases at V and 1 base at J, with 15 bases in the middle. The CDR3 DNA reads as TGTGCCAGCAGTACCCCCCTGTTTTGGAGCAATCAGCCCCAGCATTTT. It yields the protein CASSTPLFWSNQPQHF.

The J gene is TRBJ2-1, the V gene TRBV7-9; 8 bases are shared with TRBD2. The trim removed 2 bases at V and 8 bases at J, leaving 5 bases unmatched. This CDR3 has 14 residues. Looked up from germline, CDR1 is SEHNR and CDR2 is FQNEAQ (reference sequence). CDR3: CASSLKTSADEQFF. The CDR3 DNA sequence: TGTGCCAGCAGCTTAAAGACTAGCGCGGATGAGCAGTTCTTC.

The genes are TRBV7-2 and TRBJ1-2; TRBD1 might be the D (5 bases). Trimming stripped 5 bases from V and 5 bases from J, with 15 bases between. The CDR3 extends over 14 amino acids. The germline gives CDR1 SGHTA, CDR2 FQGNSA. In DNA, the CDR3 is TGTGCCAGCAGCCCCACGGCAGGGTCGTATGGCTACACCTTC. Translated, it gives CASSPTAGSYGYTF.

This chain connects TRBV7-9 to TRBJ2-5, with 7 bases lining up with TRBD2. Unmatched junction bases numbered 5, after V lost 3 bases and J lost 1 base. CDR1 is SEHNR, CDR2 FQNEAQ, per germline (reference sequence). The CDR3 runs 15 residues. The CDR3 DNA sequence: TGTGCCAGCAGCTTTTCCGGGGGGATCCAAGAGACCCAGTACTTC. This gives the protein CASSFSGGIQETQYF.

This clone was detected a few times. The V and J genes are TRBV6-6 and TRBJ2-1, with 8 bases aligning to TRBD2. The CDR3 totals 14 residues. Trimming at V came to 4 bases and at J to 11 bases, leaving 10 bases not matched to a gene. Germline loops: CDR1 MNHNY, CDR2 SVGAGI (reference sequence). CDR3 residues: CASSSRLARGQQFF. CDR3 in DNA: TGTGCCAGCAGTTCGAGACTAGCGAGAGGCCAGCAGTTCTTC.

The chain links TRBV28 to TRBJ2-7, with TRBD1 matching over 8 bases. The CDR3 runs to 15 residues. Germline lookup yields CDR1 MDHEN and CDR2 SYDVKM. Trimming removed 4 bases from V and 2 bases from J; junction bases left unmatched: 7. The CDR3: CASSSYGTGAYEQYF. The CDR3 DNA follows: TGTGCCAGCAGTTCCTACGGGACAGGAGCCTACGAGCAGTACTTC. Full variable domain (rest looked up from reference TRBV28 and TRBJ2-7): DVKVTQSSRYLVKRTGEKVFLECVQDMDHENMFWYRQDPGLGLRLIYFSYDVKMKEKGDIPEGYSVSREKKERFSLILESASTNQTSMYLCASSSYGTGAYEQYFGPGTRLTVT.

The chain is built from TRBV4-1 and TRBJ1-1; D is unclear. There are 15 residues in the CDR3. The V end was cut by 0 bases, the J end by 0 bases, with 8 bases between. Germline V CDR1 and CDR2: MGHRA, YSYEKL. The CDR3 DNA is TGCGCCAGCAGCCAAGATGTCTACATGAACACTGAAGCTTTCTTT. Translation: CASSQDVYMNTEAFF.

This clone occurred a few times. The chain carries TRBV6-1 and TRBJ1-2; weak D call: TRBD1 (5 bases). The CDR3 is 17 residues long. CDR1 and CDR2 (germline): MNHNS, SASEGT. V gave up 2 bases and J gave up 3 bases, with 19 bases separating them. Here the CDR3 DNA reads TGTGCCAGCAGTGAATTGTCAACCAAGGGGAGGGACTATGGCTACACCTTC. It codes for CASSELSTKGRDYGYTF.

The gene calls are TRBV5-1 and TRBJ1-1, with unresolved D. Trimming cost V 0 bases and J 1 base, with 7 bases left between them. Germline CDR1 is SGHRS and CDR2 is YFSETQ. The CDR3 contains 14 residues. The CDR3 protein is CASSLEGSNTEAFF. The CDR3, as DNA: TGCGCCAGCAGCTTGGAGGGTTCGAACACTGAAGCTTTCTTT.

The CDR3 DNA reads as TGTGCCAGCAGTTCCCCGACTGACAGGGCCGAGCAGTACTTC. Translating it yields CASSSPTDRAEQYF. The rearrangement joins TRBV28 to TRBJ2-7; 7 positions match TRBD1. The germline V gene has CDR1 MDHEN and CDR2 SYDVKM. CDR3 length: 14 residues. V gave up 4 bases and J gave up 6 bases; unmatched junction bases: 9.

The genes are TRBV11-2 and TRBJ2-3; D is perhaps TRBD2 (5 bases). This CDR3 contains 15 residues. Per the germline V gene, CDR1 is SGHAT and CDR2 is FQNNGV. The V end was cut by 3 bases, the J end by 3 bases, with 13 bases between. Here the CDR3 DNA reads TGTGCCAGCAGCTTCCGGGAAGGCGGAACAGATACGCAGTATTTT. The encoded protein is CASSFREGGTDTQYF.

This clone is a singleton in its sample. The gene calls are TRBV5-1 and TRBJ1-1; 7 bases are a match to TRBD1. V was clipped by 4 bases and J by 4 bases; unmatched bases: 7. CDR3 length: 14 residues. Germline loops: CDR1 SGHRS, CDR2 YFSETQ. CDR3 sequence: CASSEQGLGTEAFF. CDR3 nucleotides: TGCGCCAGCAGCGAACAGGGGCTCGGCACTGAAGCTTTCTTT.

The table lists this clone with a few counts. The gene calls are TRBV7-8 and TRBJ2-3; TRBD2 matches at 12 bases. The CDR3 length is 16 residues. Germline loops: CDR1 SGHVS, CDR2 FQNEAQ. Trimming cost V 3 bases and J 8 bases; bases outside gene matches: 9. The CDR3 sequence: CASSLTGASGRGTQYF. The CDR3 region has the DNA TGTGCCAGCAGCTTGACAGGGGCTAGCGGGAGGGGTACGCAGTATTTT.

J is TRBJ1-2 and V is TRBV6-6; D is undetermined. There are 14 residues in the CDR3. V dropped 6 bases and J dropped 3 bases, with 14 bases sitting between them. From germline, CDR1 is MNHNY and CDR2 SVGAGI (reference sequence). Here the CDR3 reads CASSVGPSDYGYTF. In nucleotides, the CDR3 is TGTGCCAGCAGCGTCGGACCCTCGGACTATGGCTACACCTTC.

This chain joins TRBV7-9 and TRBJ2-1; tentatively, D is TRBD2 (6 bases). Germline V gene data show CDR1 as SEHNR and CDR2 as FQNEAQ (reference sequence). The CDR3 totals 15 residues. The V gene lost 5 bases and the J gene lost 7 bases, with 18 bases spanning the gap. CDR3 bases: TGTGCCAGCAGCCTCGGGAGAGGGTTCGGGAATGAGCAGTTCTTC. It codes for CASSLGRGFGNEQFF.

The genes are TRBV7-9 and TRBJ2-1; D remains ambiguous. Germline CDR1 and CDR2: SEHNR and FQNEAQ (reference sequence). CDR3 length: 14 residues. V gave up 3 bases and J gave up 1 base, with 7 bases separating them. CDR3 in amino acids: CASSFGRSYNEQFF. The DNA of the CDR3 is TGTGCCAGCAGCTTCGGGCGGTCCTACAATGAGCAGTTCTTC.

This clone was recorded only once. CDR3 coding DNA: TGCGCCAGCAGTCCTCAGACTAGCGGTACCGGGGAGCTGTTTTTT. Translated, it gives CASSPQTSGTGELFF. V gene TRBV5-1 combines with J gene TRBJ2-2; 9 bases line up with TRBD2. The V gene's germline CDR1 is SGHRS and CDR2 YFSETQ. This CDR3 is 15 amino acids long. V shed 5 bases and J 5 bases; nucleotides not matched to a gene: 7.